The 12 T cell receptor beta chains below come from one sample, sequenced in a study of T cell changes during pregnancy in multiple sclerosis. Libraries were prepared by immunoSEQ multiplex PCR; TCRdb keeps only in-frame clonotypes and omits some of them. The repertoire holds about 37,000 clones, with around 90% as singletons. Sequenced here: CD4+ T cells from peripheral blood mononuclear cells, sampled in the third trimester of pregnancy. These TCRs come from a female donor in good health, enrolled as a control in a pregnancy study.

The rearrangement links TRBV6-5 to TRBJ2-7, with TRBD1 identical over 7 bases. The CDR3 is made up of 14 amino acids. Germline loops: CDR1 MNHEY, CDR2 SVGAGI. Trimming cost V 5 bases and J 2 bases; bases outside gene matches: 6. The CDR3 DNA is TGTGCCAGCAGTGACAGGGCCGGCACCTACGAGCAGTACTTC. This translates into CASSDRAGTYEQYF.

This clone turned up a few times. The rearrangement uses TRBV9 and TRBJ1-1, with D perhaps matching TRBD1 (5 bases). The CDR3 is 14 amino acids. Germline V lookup: CDR1 SGDLS, CDR2 YYNGEE. Trimming took off 4 bases at V and 6 bases at J, with 16 bases between the two ends. This CDR3 reads CASSPQGFFSEAFF. The CDR3 DNA sequence: TGTGCCAGCAGCCCCCAGGGATTTTTTTCTGAAGCTTTCTTT. The whole variable domain, remainder taken from reference TRBV9 and TRBJ1-1, is DSGVTQTPKHLITATGQRVTLRCSPRSGDLSVYWYQQSLDQGLQFLIQYYNGEERAKGNILERFSAQQFPDLHSELNLSSLELGDSALYFCASSPQGFFSEAFFGQGTRLTVV.

V is TRBV19 and J is TRBJ2-6, with D unresolved. There are 13 residues in the CDR3. The germline V gene encodes CDR1 LNHDA and CDR2 SQIVND (reference sequence). Deletions cut 11 bases from V and 2 bases from J, with 10 bases between. CDR3 sequence reads: CASLRTGANVLTF. The CDR3 nucleotides are TGTGCCTCCCTACGTACTGGGGCCAACGTCCTGACTTTC.

This clone was seen only once. The V and J genes are TRBV7-9 and TRBJ1-4; TRBD1 might be the D (5 bases). The germline V gene has CDR1 SEHNR and CDR2 FQNEAQ (reference sequence). This CDR3 is built from 14 residues. Trimming shortened V by 5 bases and J by 4 bases, and 11 bases separated the two germline ends. The DNA of the CDR3 is TGTGCCAGCAGCGTGGGACTGATTAATGAAAAACTGTTTTTT. Protein: CASSVGLINEKLFF. Using reference TRBV7-9 and TRBJ1-4 for the parts outside the CDR3, the full variable domain is DTGVSQNPRHKITKRGQNVTFRCDPISEHNRLYWYRQTLGQGPEFLTYFQNEAQLEKSRLLSDRFSAERPKGSFSTLEIQRTEQGDSAMYLCASSVGLINEKLFFGSGTQLSVL.

The chain employs TRBV10-1 and TRBJ2-1; tentatively, D is TRBD2 (6 bases). The CDR3 is 14 residues long. Germline V CDR1 and CDR2: WNHNN, SYGVQD (reference sequence). Trimming removed 3 bases from V and 7 bases from J, with 13 bases in between. CDR3 in amino acids: CASSDWRGRNEQFF. As DNA, the CDR3 is TGCGCCAGCAGTGACTGGCGGGGCCGGAATGAGCAGTTCTTC.

V is TRBV5-1 and J is TRBJ2-7, with TRBD1 identical over 9 bases. The V gene's germline CDR1 is SGHRS and CDR2 YFSETQ. With 2 bases clipped from V and 6 bases from J, the junction kept 3 bases outside the gene matches. CDR3 length: 13 residues. Here the CDR3 reads CASSFEDRGEQYF. As DNA, the CDR3 is TGCGCCAGCAGCTTTGAGGACAGGGGCGAGCAGTACTTC.

The V gene is TRBV28, the J gene TRBJ1-1; TRBD1 aligns across 10 bases. The CDR3 contains 15 residues. Germline CDR1 reads MDHEN; CDR2 reads SYDVKM. Trimming at V came to 5 bases and at J to 5 bases, leaving 8 bases not matched to a gene. The DNA of the CDR3 is TGTGCCAGCAGTCCCTGGACAGGGGGAGGGACTGAAGCTTTCTTT. Translation gives CASSPWTGGGTEAFF. The complete variable domain, with remaining parts taken from reference TRBV28 and TRBJ1-1, reads DVKVTQSSRYLVKRTGEKVFLECVQDMDHENMFWYRQDPGLGLRLIYFSYDVKMKEKGDIPEGYSVSREKKERFSLILESASTNQTSMYLCASSPWTGGGTEAFFGQGTRLTVV.

The chain recombines TRBV19 with TRBJ2-1; 7 nucleotides match TRBD2. The CDR3 loop spans 15 amino acids. Germline values: CDR1 LNHDA, CDR2 SQIVND (reference sequence). The J segment lost 7 bases and the V segment lost 4 bases, leaving 10 bases of the junction unmatched. The CDR3 loop is CASSTRGLSRNEQFF. CDR3 coding DNA: TGTGCCAGTAGTACGCGGGGACTATCCCGAAATGAGCAGTTCTTC.

The chain joins TRBV5-1 to TRBJ1-4, with 9 bases aligning to TRBD1. J lost 8 bases, V lost 2 bases, and 7 bases had no gene match. The CDR3 is made up of 15 amino acids. CDR1 is SGHRS and CDR2 is YFSETQ in the germline V gene. DNA of the CDR3: TGCGCCAGCAGCTTTAGCGGGACAGGGTCAGAAAAACTGTTTTTT. Translating it yields CASSFSGTGSEKLFF.

This rearrangement joins TRBV6-1 to TRBJ2-1; 10 nucleotides align to TRBD2. Germline V lookup: CDR1 MNHNS, CDR2 SASEGT. This CDR3 is 14 amino acids long. J lost 7 bases, V lost 6 bases, and 6 bases had no gene match. The CDR3 DNA reads as TGTGCCAGCAGGTGGGCTAGCGGGAGTAATGAGCAGTTCTTC. Translating gives CASRWASGSNEQFF.

V is TRBV6-1 and J is TRBJ1-5; D unclear. Germline V CDR1 and CDR2: MNHNS, SASEGT. V was trimmed by 3 bases and J by 6 bases, leaving 6 bases between them. The CDR3 totals 12 residues. The CDR3 is CASSEFSQPQHF. As DNA, the CDR3 is TGTGCCAGCAGTGAGTTCTCTCAGCCCCAGCATTTT.

The chain recombines TRBV9 with TRBJ1-2, with D unclear. Germline-derived CDR1 and CDR2 are SGDLS and YYNGEE. The V end was cut by 3 bases, the J end by 8 bases, with 11 bases between. This CDR3 spans 12 amino acids. CDR3 amino acids: CASSGGVWGYTF. CDR3 coding DNA: TGTGCCAGCAGCGGGGGAGTGTGGGGCTACACCTTC.